This T cell receptor (beta chain) was identified in a study of blood T cell repertoires in COVID-19. Study-level background: Material from acute and convalescent COVID-19 was sourced from the United States, Italy and Spain. The cDNA or gDNA used as material had been derived from T cells, B-cell-depleted T cells, or PBMCs.

Original processing methods: It was from reference gene primer amplification that nucleated cell counts were estimated. Assay: immunoSEQ multiplex PCR; the TCRdb copy retains only in-frame clones and omits some. V and J calls and clone size are those listed in that table; D and trimming were worked out from the DNA. The sample includes a few hundred thousand clones, approximately 84% of them seen just once. This CDR3 is built from 15 residues. Trimming removed 1 base at V and 2 bases at J, with 10 bases between. From germline, CDR1 is SGHRS and CDR2 YFSETQ. The sequenced material came from peripheral blood. The rearrangement links TRBV5-1 to TRBJ2-1; possible D gene TRBD2, 7 bases. This clonotype originated in a woman in her thirties who had recovered from COVID-19. The CDR3 here is CASSLRGAPYNEQFF. The DNA of the CDR3 is TGCGCCAGCAGCTTGCGGGGGGCCCCCTACAATGAGCAGTTCTTC.